A selection of T cell receptor beta chains follows, all from one sample in a study of blood T cell repertoires in COVID-19. TCRdb's table, derived via immunoSEQ multiplex PCR, lists solely in-frame clones and lacks some. Of roughly 110,000 clones in the sample, about 80% are singletons; the top ten hold under 9.5%. Sequencing input: peripheral blood. The receptor set was obtained from a woman in her thirties or forties with acute or convalescent COVID-19. CDR3s include the opening cysteine and the closing phenylalanine or tryptophan. Fields, in order: CDR3 DNA, CDR3 protein, clone size, J gene, V gene, D gene. A D gene is named only where the DNA matches it firmly. Not all rows give a size; the values are once, few, many and, for expanded clones, a class.

CDR3 DNA: TGTGCCACCAGCAGAGAGTCCAGGGTCAATCAGCCCCAGCATTTT
CDR3 protein: CATSRESRVNQPQHF
clone size: .
J gene: TRBJ1-5
V gene: TRBV15
D gene: .

CDR3 DNA: TGTGCCAGCTCACCTAGTCCGGGTTACGAGCAGTACTTC
CDR3 protein: CASSPSPGYEQYF
clone size: few
J gene: TRBJ2-7
V gene: TRBV18
D gene: .

CDR3 DNA: TGTGCCAGCAGCGGAGACAGGGACGGCTACACCTTC
CDR3 protein: CASSGDRDGYTF
clone size: .
J gene: TRBJ1-2
V gene: TRBV7-9
D gene: TRBD1

CDR3 DNA: TGCGCCAGCAGTCGACAGACAGGACACTACGAGCAGTACTTC
CDR3 protein: CASSRQTGHYEQYF
clone size: .
J gene: TRBJ2-7
V gene: TRBV4-3
D gene: .

CDR3 DNA: TGCGCCAGCTCTGTTAGCGGGGGTAGCAATGAGCAGTTCTTC
CDR3 protein: CASSVSGGSNEQFF
clone size: .
J gene: TRBJ2-1
V gene: TRBV5-1
D gene: TRBD2

CDR3 DNA: TGCGCCAGCATAGCCGGGACAGGGAACACCGGGGAGCTGTTTTTT
CDR3 protein: CASIAGTGNTGELFF
clone size: .
J gene: TRBJ2-2
V gene: TRBV5-1
D gene: TRBD1

CDR3 DNA: TGTGCCAGCTCTCCGGGACAGGGGAACACTGAAGCTTTCTTT
CDR3 protein: CASSPGQGNTEAFF
clone size: .
J gene: TRBJ1-1
V gene: TRBV18
D gene: TRBD1

CDR3 DNA: TGCGCCAGCAGCCAGGTGACAACTAATGAAAAACTGTTTTTT
CDR3 protein: CASSQVTTNEKLFF
clone size: .
J gene: TRBJ1-4
V gene: TRBV5-1
D gene: .

CDR3 DNA: TGTGCCAGCAGTTTCAATAGCTACAATGAGCAGTTCTTC
CDR3 protein: CASSFNSYNEQFF
clone size: .
J gene: TRBJ2-1
V gene: TRBV11-3
D gene: .

CDR3 DNA: TGTGCCAGCAGTCAGCAATCTGAGGAGGAGCAGTACTTC
CDR3 protein: CASSQQSEEEQYF
clone size: .
J gene: TRBJ2-7
V gene: TRBV14
D gene: .

CDR3 DNA: TGTGCCATCGGACAGGGGTTGAACACCGGGGAGCTGTTTTTT
CDR3 protein: CAIGQGLNTGELFF
clone size: .
J gene: TRBJ2-2
V gene: TRBV2
D gene: TRBD1

CDR3 DNA: TGCGCCAGCGAGAGGCGCTCCAAAAACATTCAGTACTTC
CDR3 protein: CASERRSKNIQYF
clone size: .
J gene: TRBJ2-4
V gene: TRBV10-1
D gene: .

CDR3 DNA: TGTGCCTGGAGCGTAGGGGGCCTCAATCAGCCCCAGCATTTT
CDR3 protein: CAWSVGGLNQPQHF
clone size: .
J gene: TRBJ1-5
V gene: TRBV30
D gene: TRBD1

CDR3 DNA: TGTGCCAGCAGCCCGGACAGGACGGAGACCCAGTACTTC
CDR3 protein: CASSPDRTETQYF
clone size: .
J gene: TRBJ2-5
V gene: TRBV16
D gene: TRBD1

CDR3 DNA: TGCGCCAGCAGCTTATCTAATAACTATGGCTACACCTTC
CDR3 protein: CASSLSNNYGYTF
clone size: .
J gene: TRBJ1-2
V gene: TRBV5-1
D gene: .

CDR3 DNA: TGTGCCAGCAGCTTGGTAGCCAATGAAAAACTGTTTTTT
CDR3 protein: CASSLVANEKLFF
clone size: .
J gene: TRBJ1-4
V gene: TRBV5-6
D gene: .

CDR3 DNA: TGTGCCTGGAGTGTAAGCATCTACGAGCAGTACTTC
CDR3 protein: CAWSVSIYEQYF
clone size: few
J gene: TRBJ2-7
V gene: TRBV30
D gene: .

CDR3 DNA: TGTGCCAGCGAACAGGACCAGACCAATCAGCCCCAGCATTTT
CDR3 protein: CASEQDQTNQPQHF
clone size: .
J gene: TRBJ1-5
V gene: TRBV21-1
D gene: .

CDR3 DNA: TGTGCCAGCAATGGGGGGGGCTATGGCTACACCTTC
CDR3 protein: CASNGGGYGYTF
clone size: few
J gene: TRBJ1-2
V gene: TRBV25-1
D gene: .

CDR3 DNA: TGCGCCAGCGGACCCGGGGTTTACGAGCAGTACTTC
CDR3 protein: CASGPGVYEQYF
clone size: .
J gene: TRBJ2-7
V gene: TRBV5-1
D gene: .

CDR3 DNA: TGTGCCTGGACGGGACAGGTGAACACTGAAGCTTTCTTT
CDR3 protein: CAWTGQVNTEAFF
clone size: once
J gene: TRBJ1-1
V gene: TRBV30
D gene: TRBD1

CDR3 DNA: TGTGCCAGTAGAGAGACAGGGGGATTTAGCTATGGCTACACCTTC
CDR3 protein: CASRETGGFSYGYTF
clone size: .
J gene: TRBJ1-2
V gene: TRBV19
D gene: TRBD1

CDR3 DNA: TGTGCCAGCAGTTGGGGGACAGGGACCGAGACCCAGTACTTC
CDR3 protein: CASSWGTGTETQYF
clone size: .
J gene: TRBJ2-5
V gene: TRBV6-2/TRBV6-3
D gene: TRBD1

CDR3 DNA: TGTGCCTGGAGCAACCGGGACAGGGGGGATAATCAGCCCCAGCATTTT
CDR3 protein: CAWSNRDRGDNQPQHF
clone size: .
J gene: TRBJ1-5
V gene: TRBV30
D gene: TRBD1

CDR3 DNA: TGTGCCAGCAGTGAAAGGACAGGGGTAGACTATGGCTACACCTTC
CDR3 protein: CASSERTGVDYGYTF
clone size: .
J gene: TRBJ1-2
V gene: TRBV6-1
D gene: TRBD1

CDR3 DNA: TGTGCCAGTAGTAGCCGGGTCGGGGACAGGGGCTCTGGGGCCAACGTCCTGACTTTC
CDR3 protein: CASSSRVGDRGSGANVLTF
clone size: once
J gene: TRBJ2-6
V gene: TRBV19
D gene: TRBD1

CDR3 DNA: TGTGCCAGCAGTTACTCATGGTCGCAGGAGACCCAGTACTTC
CDR3 protein: CASSYSWSQETQYF
clone size: .
J gene: TRBJ2-5
V gene: TRBV6-2/TRBV6-3
D gene: .

CDR3 DNA: TGTGCCAGCATTCCAGAACTCAGGATTAACACTGAAGCTTTCTTT
CDR3 protein: CASIPELRINTEAFF
clone size: few
J gene: TRBJ1-1
V gene: TRBV6-6
D gene: .

CDR3 DNA: TGTGCCAGCAGCCAAACGCCTCGGACTAGCGGGGGTCCTCACAGGGAGCAGTACTTC
CDR3 protein: CASSQTPRTSGGPHREQYF
clone size: .
J gene: TRBJ2-7
V gene: TRBV3-1/TRBV3-2
D gene: TRBD2

CDR3 DNA: TGTGCCAGCAGGGCAGGGGCTCAGCCCCAGCATTTT
CDR3 protein: CASRAGAQPQHF
clone size: .
J gene: TRBJ1-5
V gene: TRBV2
D gene: .

CDR3 DNA: TGTGCCAGCAGTTACTCAAGGGGGGGATTCGATGAGCAGTTCTTC
CDR3 protein: CASSYSRGGFDEQFF
clone size: .
J gene: TRBJ2-1
V gene: TRBV6-5
D gene: .

CDR3 DNA: TGTGCCAGCAGTGACTGGCAGGGGGGCACTAATGAAAAACTGTTTTTT
CDR3 protein: CASSDWQGGTNEKLFF
clone size: once
J gene: TRBJ1-4
V gene: TRBV2
D gene: TRBD1

CDR3 DNA: TGCGCCAGCAGCCAGGACAGGACCGACTCTGGAAACACCATATATTTT
CDR3 protein: CASSQDRTDSGNTIYF
clone size: .
J gene: TRBJ1-3
V gene: TRBV4-3
D gene: TRBD1

CDR3 DNA: TGTGCCAGCTCACCGACGGGGGATCGGAAGAATTCACCCCTCCACTTT
CDR3 protein: CASSPTGDRKNSPLHF
clone size: .
J gene: TRBJ1-6
V gene: TRBV18
D gene: .

CDR3 DNA: TGTGCCTGGAGTAGACAGGATAATGAAAAACTGTTTTTT
CDR3 protein: CAWSRQDNEKLFF
clone size: .
J gene: TRBJ1-4
V gene: TRBV30
D gene: .

CDR3 DNA: TGTGCCAGTAGGGGAACTAGCGGGGTCCATGAGCAGTTCTTC
CDR3 protein: CASRGTSGVHEQFF
clone size: .
J gene: TRBJ2-1
V gene: TRBV18
D gene: TRBD2

CDR3 DNA: TGCGCCAGCAGCAAACAGGGGGCGGATACGCAGTATTTT
CDR3 protein: CASSKQGADTQYF
clone size: .
J gene: TRBJ2-3
V gene: TRBV5-1
D gene: TRBD1